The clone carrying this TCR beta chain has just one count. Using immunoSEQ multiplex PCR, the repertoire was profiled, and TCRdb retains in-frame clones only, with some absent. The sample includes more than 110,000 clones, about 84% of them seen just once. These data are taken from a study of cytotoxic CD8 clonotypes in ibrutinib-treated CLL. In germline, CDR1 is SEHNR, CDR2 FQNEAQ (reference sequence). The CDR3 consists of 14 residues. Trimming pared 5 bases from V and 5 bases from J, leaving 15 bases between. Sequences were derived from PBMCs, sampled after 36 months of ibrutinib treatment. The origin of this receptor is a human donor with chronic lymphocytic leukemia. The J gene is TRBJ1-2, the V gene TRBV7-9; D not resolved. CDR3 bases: TGTGCCAGCAGCCCGCGGGAGCCCTATTATGGCTACACCTTC. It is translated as CASSPREPYYGYTF.